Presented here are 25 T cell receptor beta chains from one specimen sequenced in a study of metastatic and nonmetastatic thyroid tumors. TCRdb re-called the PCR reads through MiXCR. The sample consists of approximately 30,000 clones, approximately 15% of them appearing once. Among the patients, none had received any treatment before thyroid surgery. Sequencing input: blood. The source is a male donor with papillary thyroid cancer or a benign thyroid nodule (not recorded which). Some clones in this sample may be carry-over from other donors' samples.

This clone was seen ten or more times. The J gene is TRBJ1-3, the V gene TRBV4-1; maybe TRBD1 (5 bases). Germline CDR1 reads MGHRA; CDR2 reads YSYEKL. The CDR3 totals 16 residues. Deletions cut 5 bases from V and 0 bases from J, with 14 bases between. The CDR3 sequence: CASSLTDINSGNTIYF. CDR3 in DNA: TGCGCCAGCAGCTTGACAGACATTAACTCTGGAAACACCATATATTTT.

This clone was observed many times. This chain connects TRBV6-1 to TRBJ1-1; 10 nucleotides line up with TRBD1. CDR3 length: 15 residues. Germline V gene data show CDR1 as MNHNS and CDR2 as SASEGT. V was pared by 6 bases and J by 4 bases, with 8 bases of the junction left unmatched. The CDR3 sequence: CASRKTGGAGTEAFF. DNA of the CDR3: TGTGCCAGCAGGAAGACAGGGGGCGCGGGCACTGAAGCTTTCTTT.

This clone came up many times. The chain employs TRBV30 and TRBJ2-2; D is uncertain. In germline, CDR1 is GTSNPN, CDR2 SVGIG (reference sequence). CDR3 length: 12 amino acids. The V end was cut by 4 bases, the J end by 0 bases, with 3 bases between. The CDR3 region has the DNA TGTGCCTGGAACCCGAACACCGGGGAGCTGTTTTTT. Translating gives CAWNPNTGELFF.

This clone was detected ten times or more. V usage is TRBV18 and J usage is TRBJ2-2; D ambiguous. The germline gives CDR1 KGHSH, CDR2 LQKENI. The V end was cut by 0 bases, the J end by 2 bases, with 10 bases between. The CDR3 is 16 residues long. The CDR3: CASSPPFQENTGELFF. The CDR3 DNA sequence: TGTGCCAGCTCACCACCGTTCCAGGAAAACACCGGGGAGCTGTTTTTT.

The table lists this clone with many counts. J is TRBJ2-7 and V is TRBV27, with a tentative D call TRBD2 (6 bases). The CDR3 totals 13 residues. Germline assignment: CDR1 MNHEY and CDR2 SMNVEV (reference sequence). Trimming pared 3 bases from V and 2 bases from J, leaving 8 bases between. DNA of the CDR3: TGTGCCAGCAGTTTTCGACTAGCCTACGAGCAGTACTTC. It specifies CASSFRLAYEQYF.

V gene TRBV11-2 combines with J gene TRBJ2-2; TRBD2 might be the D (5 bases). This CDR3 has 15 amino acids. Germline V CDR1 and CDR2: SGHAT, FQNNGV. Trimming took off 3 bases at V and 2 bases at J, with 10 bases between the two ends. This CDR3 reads CASSFRGFNTGELFF. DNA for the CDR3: TGTGCCAGCAGCTTTCGGGGATTCAACACCGGGGAGCTGTTTTTT.

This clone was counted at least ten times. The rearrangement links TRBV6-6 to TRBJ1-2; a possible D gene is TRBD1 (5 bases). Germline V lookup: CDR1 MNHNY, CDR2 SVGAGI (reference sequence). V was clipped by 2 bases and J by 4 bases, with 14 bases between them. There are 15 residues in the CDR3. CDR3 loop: CASSYTIAGSYGYTF. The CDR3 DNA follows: TGTGCCAGCAGTTACACCATAGCAGGGAGCTATGGCTACACCTTC.

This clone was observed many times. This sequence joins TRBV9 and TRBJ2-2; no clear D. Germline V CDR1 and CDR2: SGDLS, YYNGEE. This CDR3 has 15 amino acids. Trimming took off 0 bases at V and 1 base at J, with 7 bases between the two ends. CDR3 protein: CASSVGSRNTGELFF. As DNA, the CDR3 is TGTGCCAGCAGCGTAGGAAGCAGGAACACCGGGGAGCTGTTTTTT.

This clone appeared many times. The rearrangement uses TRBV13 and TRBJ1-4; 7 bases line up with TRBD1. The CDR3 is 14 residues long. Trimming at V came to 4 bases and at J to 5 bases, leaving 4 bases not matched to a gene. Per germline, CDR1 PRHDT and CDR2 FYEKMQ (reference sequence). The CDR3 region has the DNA TGTGCCAGCAGCTCTCGACAGGGCAATGAAAAACTGTTTTTT. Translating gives CASSSRQGNEKLFF.

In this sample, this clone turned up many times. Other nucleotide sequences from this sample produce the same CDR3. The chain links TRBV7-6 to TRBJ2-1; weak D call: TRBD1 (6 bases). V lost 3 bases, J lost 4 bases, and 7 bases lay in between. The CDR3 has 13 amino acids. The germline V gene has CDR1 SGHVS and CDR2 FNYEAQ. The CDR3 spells CASSFGTYNEQFF. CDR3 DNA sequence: TGTGCCAGCAGCTTCGGGACATACAATGAGCAGTTCTTC. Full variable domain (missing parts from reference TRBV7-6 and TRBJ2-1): GAGVSQSPRYKVTKRGQDVALRCDPISGHVSLYWYRQALGQGPEFLTYFNYEAQQDKSGLPNDRFSAERPEGSISTLTIQRTEQRDSAMYRCASSFGTYNEQFFGPGTRLTVL.

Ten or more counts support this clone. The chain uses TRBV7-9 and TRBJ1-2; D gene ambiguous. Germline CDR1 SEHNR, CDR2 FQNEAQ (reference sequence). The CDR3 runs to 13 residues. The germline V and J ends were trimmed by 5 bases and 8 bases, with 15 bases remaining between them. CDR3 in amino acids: CASSQDASRGYTF. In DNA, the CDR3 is TGTGCCAGCAGCCAGGACGCCTCTCGGGGCTACACCTTC.

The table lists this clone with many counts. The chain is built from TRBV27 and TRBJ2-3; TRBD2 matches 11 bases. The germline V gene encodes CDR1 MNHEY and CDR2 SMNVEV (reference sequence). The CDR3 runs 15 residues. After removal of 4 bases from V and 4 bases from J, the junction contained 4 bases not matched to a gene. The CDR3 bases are TGTGCCAGCAGTTCCTTAGCGGGAGGGGCAGATACGCAGTATTTT. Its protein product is CASSSLAGGADTQYF.

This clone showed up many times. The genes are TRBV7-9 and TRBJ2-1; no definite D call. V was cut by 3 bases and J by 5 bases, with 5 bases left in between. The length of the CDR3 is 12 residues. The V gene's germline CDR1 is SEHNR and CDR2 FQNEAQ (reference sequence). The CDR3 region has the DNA TGTGCCAGCAGCTTTCTCAACAATGAGCAGTTCTTC. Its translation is CASSFLNNEQFF.

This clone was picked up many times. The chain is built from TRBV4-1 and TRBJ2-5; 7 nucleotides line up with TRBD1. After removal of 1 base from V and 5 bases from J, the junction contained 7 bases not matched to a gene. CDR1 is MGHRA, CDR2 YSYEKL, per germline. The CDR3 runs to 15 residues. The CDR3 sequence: CASSQAPTGQETQYF. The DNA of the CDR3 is TGCGCCAGCAGCCAAGCGCCGACAGGGCAGGAGACCCAGTACTTC.

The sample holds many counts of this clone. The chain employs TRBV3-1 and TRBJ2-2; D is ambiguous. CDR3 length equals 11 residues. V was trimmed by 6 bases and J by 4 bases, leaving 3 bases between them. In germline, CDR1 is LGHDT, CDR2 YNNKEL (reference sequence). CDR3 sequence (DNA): TGTGCCAGCAGGAGCACCGGGGAGCTGTTTTTT. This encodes CASRSTGELFF.

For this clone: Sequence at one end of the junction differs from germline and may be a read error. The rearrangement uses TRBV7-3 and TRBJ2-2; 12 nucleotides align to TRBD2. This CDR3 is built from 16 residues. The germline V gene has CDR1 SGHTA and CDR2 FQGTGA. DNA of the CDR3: TGTGTCAGCAGCGTCACGACTAGCGGGGGAACCGGGGAGCTGTTTTTT. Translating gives CVSSVTTSGGTGELFF. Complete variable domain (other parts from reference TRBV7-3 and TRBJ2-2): GAGVSQTPSNKVTEKGKYVELRCDPISGHTALYWYRQSLGQGPEFLIYFQGTGAADDSGLPNDRFFAVRPEGSVSTLKIQRTERGDSAVYLCVSSVTTSGGTGELFFGEGSRLTVL.

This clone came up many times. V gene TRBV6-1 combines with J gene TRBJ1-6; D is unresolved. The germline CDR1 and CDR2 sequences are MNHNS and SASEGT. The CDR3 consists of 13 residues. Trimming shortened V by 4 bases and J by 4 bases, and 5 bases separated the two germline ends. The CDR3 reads CASSAEYNSPLHF. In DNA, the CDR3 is TGTGCCAGCAGTGCCGAGTATAATTCACCCCTCCACTTT.

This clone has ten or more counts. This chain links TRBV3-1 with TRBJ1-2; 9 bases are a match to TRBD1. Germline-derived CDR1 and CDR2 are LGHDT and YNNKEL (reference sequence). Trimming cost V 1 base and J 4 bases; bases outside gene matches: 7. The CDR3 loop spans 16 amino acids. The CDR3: CASSQGGTGLGYGYTF. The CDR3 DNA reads TGTGCCAGCAGCCAAGGGGGGACAGGGTTGGGCTATGGCTACACCTTC.

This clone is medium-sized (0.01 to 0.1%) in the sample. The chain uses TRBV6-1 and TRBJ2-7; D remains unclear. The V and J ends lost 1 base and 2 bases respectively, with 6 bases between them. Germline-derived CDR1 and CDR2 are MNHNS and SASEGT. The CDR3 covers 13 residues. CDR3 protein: CASSEGPTYEQYF. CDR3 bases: TGTGCCAGCAGTGAAGGCCCCACCTACGAGCAGTACTTC.

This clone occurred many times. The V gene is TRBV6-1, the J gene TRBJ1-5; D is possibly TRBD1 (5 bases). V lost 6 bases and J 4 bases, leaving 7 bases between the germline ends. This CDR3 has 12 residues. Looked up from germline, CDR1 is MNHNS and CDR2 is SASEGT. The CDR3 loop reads CASRQVNQPQHF. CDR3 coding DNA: TGTGCCAGCAGACAGGTAAATCAGCCCCAGCATTTT.

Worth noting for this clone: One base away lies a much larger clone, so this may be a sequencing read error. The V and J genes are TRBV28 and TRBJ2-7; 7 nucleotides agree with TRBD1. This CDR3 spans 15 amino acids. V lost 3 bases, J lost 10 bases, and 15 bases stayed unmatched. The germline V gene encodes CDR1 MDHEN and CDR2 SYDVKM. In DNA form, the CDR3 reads TGTGCCAGCAGTTTCCGCTCGACAGGGAACGATGATCAGTACTTC. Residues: CASSFRSTGNDDQYF.

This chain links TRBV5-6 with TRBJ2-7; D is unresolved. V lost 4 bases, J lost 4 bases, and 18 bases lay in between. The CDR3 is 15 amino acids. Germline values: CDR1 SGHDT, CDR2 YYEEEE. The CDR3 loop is CASSIGMFLVYEQYF. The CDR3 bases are TGTGCCAGCAGCATCGGAATGTTTCTAGTTTACGAGCAGTACTTC.

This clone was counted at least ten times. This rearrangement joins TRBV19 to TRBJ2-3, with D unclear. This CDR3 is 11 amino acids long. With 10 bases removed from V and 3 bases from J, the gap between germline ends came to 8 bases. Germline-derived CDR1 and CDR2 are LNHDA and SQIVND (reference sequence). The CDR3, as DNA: TGTGCCACCGGGTGGACAGATACGCAGTATTTT. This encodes CATGWTDTQYF.

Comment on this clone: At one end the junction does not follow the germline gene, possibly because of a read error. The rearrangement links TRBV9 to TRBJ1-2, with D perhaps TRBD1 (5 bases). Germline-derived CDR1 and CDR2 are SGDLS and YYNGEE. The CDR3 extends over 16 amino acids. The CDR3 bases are TGTGCCAGCGGCGTATCCTGGACATGGGAGGCCTATGGCTACACCTTC. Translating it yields CASGVSWTWEAYGYTF.

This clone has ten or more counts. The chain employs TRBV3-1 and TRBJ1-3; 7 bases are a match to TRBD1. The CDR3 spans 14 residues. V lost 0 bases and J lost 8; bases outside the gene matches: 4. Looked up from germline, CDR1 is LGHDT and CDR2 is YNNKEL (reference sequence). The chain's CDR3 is CASSQEDRRDTIYF. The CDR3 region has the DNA TGTGCCAGCAGCCAAGAGGACAGGAGGGACACCATATATTTT.